This note documents a single T cell receptor (beta chain) sequence. No cognate antigen has been identified for it. Base qualities are not provided; no much larger clone lies one nucleotide away. These data originate in a study of blood T cell repertoires in COVID-19 (dated by TCRdb to 2019 to 2021). General notes on the study: Samples covering the acute and convalescent phases of COVID-19 were provided by collaborators in the United States, Italy and Spain. The prospective study material was composed of cDNA or gDNA derived from T cells, B-cell-depleted T cells, or PBMCs. The dataset comprised deeply sampled blood TCRbeta repertoires from subjects exposed to, actively infected with, or recovered from COVID-19. The repertoires were made available in a free public database intended to serve as a resource for research on the immune response to SARS-CoV-2. The samples were drawn from the first 160 participants of the ongoing ImmuneRACE study and from 1,254 subjects provided by 6 global collaborators. Nearly every sample came with metadata listing a de-identified subject ID, COVID-19 status, age in years and sex. Where available, HLA class I and class II types were taken from metadata supplied by the sample provider and were not determined by assay-based typing.

Reading from cysteine to phenylalanine, the CDR3 counts 13 amino acids. Only the CDR3 DNA stays, 39 bases, in frame from base 1. Sequences SGHRS (CDR1) and YFSETQ (CDR2) are obtained from the germline V gene. Trimming removed 6 bases from V and 5 bases from J; the gene matches leave 5 bases unexplained. The paper as a whole reports these results and caveats: Clinical and demographic metadata were provided uncurated, with the amount varying by source and participant.

Whole blood was collected in K2EDTA tubes by collaborating institutions according to the institutions' own protocols. For TCRbeta analysis, collaborator samples were shipped as frozen whole blood, as isolated PBMCs, or as DNA extracted from either sample type. TCRbeta CDR3 regions were amplified from genomic DNA using the immunoSEQ Assay, a bias-controlled multiplex PCR. The original methods were these. Within the assay, amplification of reference gene primers was used to estimate how many nucleated cells each sample contained. To quantify the absolute abundance of each unique TCRbeta CDR3 rearrangement, sequence reads were collapsed and filtered. For each sample, productive Simpson clonality was calculated as the square root of Simpson's diversity index over productive rearrangements. Imported from immuneACCESS, the table was reduced by TCRdb to in-frame sequences with V and J called. These copies leave out some clones; in studies compared against another copy, an unresolved V gene accounts for under half, and the cause of the remainder is not known. That table gives V, J and clone size, and the DNA gave D and trimming. Across this sample there are under 350,000 clones, with under 90% seen only once. Of the sample, around 2.1% falls within the top ten clones.

The origin of this receptor is a man over 45 with acute or convalescent COVID-19. The chain is assembled from TRBV5-1 and TRBJ2-5; the central 9 bases match TRBD1. The sequencing sample was made of peripheral blood. The nucleotide sequence is given as TGCGCCAGCACCAGACAGGGGGGTGAGACCCAGTACTTC. Translated, this gives CASTRQGGETQYF.